This is a list of T cell receptor beta chains from one sample in a study of T cell responses to AZD1222 COVID-19 vaccine. Method: immunoSEQ multiplex PCR; TCRdb's copy keeps in-frame clones and lacks some. This sample yields about 140,000 clones, of which 80% to 95% are seen a single time; roughly 3.1% belongs to the top ten. The sample was peripheral blood, taken on day 0 of AZD1222 vaccination. These receptors all come from an adult in good health. Each CDR3 is given with its conserved first and last residue. The order of the fields is D gene, clone size, V gene, J gene, CDR3 protein, CDR3 DNA. The D gene is left open where the match is weak. Size is stated for part of the rows, as once, few or many counts, or as a class when the clone is expanded.

NA	NA	TRBV19	TRBJ2-1	CASSAQGFPYNEQFF	TGTGCCAGTAGTGCGCAGGGGTTTCCCTACAATGAGCAGTTCTTC
TRBD1	few	TRBV27	TRBJ1-4	CASSLDRVGEKLFF	TGTGCCAGCAGTTTAGACAGGGTCGGCGAAAAACTGTTTTTT
TRBD2	NA	TRBV19	TRBJ2-1	CASSLRGTSGITTTNEQFF	TGTGCCAGTAGTCTCCGGGGGACTAGCGGGATAACCACCACAAATGAGCAGTTCTTC
NA	NA	TRBV27	TRBJ2-1	CASSSETRSSYNEQFF	TGTGCCAGCAGTTCCGAGACTAGGTCGTCCTACAATGAGCAGTTCTTC
TRBD1	NA	TRBV19	TRBJ1-1	CASSPGTGGTEAFF	TGTGCCAGTAGTCCCGGGACAGGGGGCACTGAAGCTTTCTTT
TRBD1	NA	TRBV5-1	TRBJ2-3	CASSTRQGRDTQYF	TGCGCCAGCAGCACCCGACAGGGCAGAGATACGCAGTATTTT
NA	NA	TRBV28	TRBJ2-2	CASSFIQGVAGELFF	TGTGCCAGCAGTTTTATACAGGGAGTAGCCGGGGAGCTGTTTTTT
NA	NA	TRBV25-1	TRBJ2-7	CASISGNEQYF	TGTGCCAGCATATCCGGGAACGAGCAGTACTTC
NA	once	TRBV5-4	TRBJ2-4	CASSYSGTKGSIQYF	TGTGCCAGCAGCTACTCCGGGACCAAGGGTTCCATTCAGTACTTC
NA	NA	TRBV9	TRBJ2-7	CASSVATEASPYEQYF	TGTGCCAGCAGCGTAGCTACGGAGGCTTCCCCCTACGAGCAGTACTTC
NA	NA	TRBV27	TRBJ1-6	CASSPINSPLHF	TGTGCCAGCAGTCCTATCAATTCCCCCCTCCACTTT
NA	few	TRBV7-3	TRBJ2-5	CASSPDPSGETQYF	TGTGCCAGCAGCCCCGACCCAAGCGGAGAGACCCAGTACTTC
TRBD2	NA	TRBV10-1	TRBJ2-4	CASSECLPQREDKNIQYF	TGCGCCAGCAGTGAGTGCCTTCCCCAGCGGGAGGACAAAAACATTCAGTACTTC